The clone carrying this T cell receptor beta chain appeared a few times. This sample stems from a study of PD-1 blockade in mismatch repair-deficient tumors. The assay was immunoSEQ multiplex PCR, and TCRdb's table has in-frame clones only and misses some. Of approximately 110,000 clones listed, approximately 80% are singletons. The TCR-sequenced patients were a few responders to pembrolizumab. The source material was peripheral blood, sampled 60 weeks after starting pembrolizumab. This TCR derives from an adult with mismatch repair-deficient cancer.

The CDR3 here is CASSERGQPQHF. The CDR3 coding sequence is TGTGCCAGCAGTGAACGGGGACAGCCCCAGCATTTT. The chain recombines TRBV6-1 with TRBJ1-5; D remains unclear. V was shortened by 2 bases and J by 7 bases, with 6 bases between the two germline ends. Germline lookup yields CDR1 MNHNS and CDR2 SASEGT. CDR3 length: 12 amino acids.